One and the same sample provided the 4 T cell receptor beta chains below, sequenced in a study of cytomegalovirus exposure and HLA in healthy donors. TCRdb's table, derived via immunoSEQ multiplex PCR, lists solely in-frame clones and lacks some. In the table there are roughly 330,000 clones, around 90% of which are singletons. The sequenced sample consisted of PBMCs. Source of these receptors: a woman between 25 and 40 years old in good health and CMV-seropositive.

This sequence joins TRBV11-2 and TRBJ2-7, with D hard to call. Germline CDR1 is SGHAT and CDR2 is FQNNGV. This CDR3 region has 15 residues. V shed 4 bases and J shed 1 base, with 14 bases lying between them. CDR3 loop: CASSSRTGVSYEQYF. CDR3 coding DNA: TGTGCCAGCAGCTCCCGGACGGGCGTTTCCTACGAGCAGTACTTC.

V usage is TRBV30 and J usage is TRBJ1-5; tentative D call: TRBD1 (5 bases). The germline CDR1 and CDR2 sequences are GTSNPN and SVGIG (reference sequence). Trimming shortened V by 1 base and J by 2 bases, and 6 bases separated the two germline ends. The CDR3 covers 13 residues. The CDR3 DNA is TGTGCCTGGAGTGGCAGGGGCAATCAGCCCCAGCATTTT. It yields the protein CAWSGRGNQPQHF. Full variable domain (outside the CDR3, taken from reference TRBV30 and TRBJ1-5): SQTIHQWPATLVQPVGSPLSLECTVEGTSNPNLYWYRQAAGRGLQLLFYSVGIGQISSEVPQNLSASRPQDRQFILSSKKLLLSDSGFYLCAWSGRGNQPQHFGDGTRLSIL.

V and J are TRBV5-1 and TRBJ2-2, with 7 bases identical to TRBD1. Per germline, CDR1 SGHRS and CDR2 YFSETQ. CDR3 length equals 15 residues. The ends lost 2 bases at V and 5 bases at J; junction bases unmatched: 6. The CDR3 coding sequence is TGCGCCAGCAGCTTACGCCAGGGGGATACCGGGGAGCTGTTTTTT. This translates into CASSLRQGDTGELFF. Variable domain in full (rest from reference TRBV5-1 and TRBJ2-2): KAGVTQTPRYLIKTRGQQVTLSCSPISGHRSVSWYQQTPGQGLQFLFEYFSETQRNKGNFPGRFSGRQFSNSRSEMNVSTLELGDSALYLCASSLRQGDTGELFFGEGSRLTVL.

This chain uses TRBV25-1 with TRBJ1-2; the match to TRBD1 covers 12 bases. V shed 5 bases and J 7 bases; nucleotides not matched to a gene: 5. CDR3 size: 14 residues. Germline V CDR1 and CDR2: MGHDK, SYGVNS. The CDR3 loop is CASSTGTGGGGYTF. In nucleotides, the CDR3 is TGTGCCAGCAGTACCGGGACAGGGGGCGGTGGCTACACCTTC.